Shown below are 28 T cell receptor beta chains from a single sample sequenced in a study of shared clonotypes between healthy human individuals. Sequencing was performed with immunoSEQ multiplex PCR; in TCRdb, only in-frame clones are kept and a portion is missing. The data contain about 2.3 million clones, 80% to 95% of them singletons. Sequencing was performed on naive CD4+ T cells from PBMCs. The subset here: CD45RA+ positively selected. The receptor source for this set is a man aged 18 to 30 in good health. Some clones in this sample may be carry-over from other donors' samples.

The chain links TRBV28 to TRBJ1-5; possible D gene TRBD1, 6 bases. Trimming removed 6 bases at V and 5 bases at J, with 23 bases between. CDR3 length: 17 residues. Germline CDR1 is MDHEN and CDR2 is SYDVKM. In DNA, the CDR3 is TGTGCCAGCAGCGCCCCGGGACAACCGGAGGGGCATCAGCCCCAGCATTTT. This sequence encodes CASSAPGQPEGHQPQHF.

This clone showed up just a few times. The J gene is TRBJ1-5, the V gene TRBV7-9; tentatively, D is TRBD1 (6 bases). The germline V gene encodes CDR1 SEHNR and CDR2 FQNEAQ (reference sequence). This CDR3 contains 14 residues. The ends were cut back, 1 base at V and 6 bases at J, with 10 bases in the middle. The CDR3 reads CASSLDGGGQPQHF. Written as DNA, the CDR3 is TGTGCCAGCAGCTTAGACGGGGGCGGTCAGCCCCAGCATTTT.

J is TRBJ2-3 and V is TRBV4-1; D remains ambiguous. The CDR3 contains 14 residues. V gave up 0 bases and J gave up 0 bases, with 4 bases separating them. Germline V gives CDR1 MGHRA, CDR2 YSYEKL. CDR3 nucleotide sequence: TGCGCCAGCAGCCAAGAGGCGAGCACAGATACGCAGTATTTT. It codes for CASSQEASTDTQYF.

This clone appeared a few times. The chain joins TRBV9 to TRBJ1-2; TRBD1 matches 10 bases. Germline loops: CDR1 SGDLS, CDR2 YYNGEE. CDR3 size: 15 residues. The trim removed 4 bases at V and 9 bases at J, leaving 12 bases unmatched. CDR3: CASSPLGGQGYRYTF. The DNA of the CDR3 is TGTGCCAGCAGCCCTTTAGGGGGACAGGGGTATCGCTACACCTTC.

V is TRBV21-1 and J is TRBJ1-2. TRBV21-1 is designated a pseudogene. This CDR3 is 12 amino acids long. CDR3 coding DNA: TGTGCCAGCATCAAGGGGTACTATGGCTACACCTTC. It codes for CASIKGYYGYTF.

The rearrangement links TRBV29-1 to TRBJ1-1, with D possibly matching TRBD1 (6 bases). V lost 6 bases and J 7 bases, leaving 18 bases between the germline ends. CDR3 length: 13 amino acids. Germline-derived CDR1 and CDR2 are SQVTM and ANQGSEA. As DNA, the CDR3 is TGCAGCGTCCACAAACAGGGAGGTTTTGAAGCTTTCTTT. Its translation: CSVHKQGGFEAFF.

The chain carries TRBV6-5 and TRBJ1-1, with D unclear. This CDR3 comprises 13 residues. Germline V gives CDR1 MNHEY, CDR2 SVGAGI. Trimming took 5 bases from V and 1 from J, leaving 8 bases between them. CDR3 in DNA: TGTGCCAGCAGTCCAACACGGAACACTGAAGCTTTCTTT. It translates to CASSPTRNTEAFF.

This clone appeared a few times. The CDR3 nucleotides read TGTGCCAGCAGAGAAGGGTCTGAAGCTTTCTTT. Protein product: CASREGSEAFF. The chain links TRBV7-9 to TRBJ1-1; D is unresolved. The CDR3 sequence is 11 residues long. CDR1 and CDR2 (germline): SEHNR, FQNEAQ (reference sequence). Trimming shortened V by 6 bases and J by 6 bases, and 8 bases separated the two germline ends. The full variable domain, in which reference TRBV7-9 and TRBJ1-1 provide the parts outside the CDR3, is DTGVSQNPRHKITKRGQNVTFRCDPISEHNRLYWYRQTLGQGPEFLTYFQNEAQLEKSRLLSDRFSAERPKGSFSTLEIQRTEQGDSAMYLCASREGSEAFFGQGTRLTVV.

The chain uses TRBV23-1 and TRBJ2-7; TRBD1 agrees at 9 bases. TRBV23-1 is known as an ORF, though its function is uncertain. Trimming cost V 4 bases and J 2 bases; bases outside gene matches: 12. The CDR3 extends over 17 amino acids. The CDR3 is CASSPQGQGKRAYEQYF. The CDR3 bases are TGCGCCAGCAGTCCGCAGGGACAGGGAAAGAGGGCCTACGAGCAGTACTTC.

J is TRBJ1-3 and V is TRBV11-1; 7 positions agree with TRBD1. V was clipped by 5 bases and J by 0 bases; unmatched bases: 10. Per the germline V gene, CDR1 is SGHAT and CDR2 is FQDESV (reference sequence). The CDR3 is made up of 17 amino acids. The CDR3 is CASSRRGQTYSGNTIYF. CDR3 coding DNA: TGTGCCAGCAGCAGAAGGGGACAGACTTACTCTGGAAACACCATATATTTT.

The CDR3 loop is CASSSLSGGELFF. DNA of the CDR3: TGCGCCAGCAGCTCCCTTTCCGGCGGGGAGCTGTTTTTT. The chain recombines TRBV5-1 with TRBJ2-2; D not resolved. Germline V gene lookup returns CDR1 SGHRS and CDR2 YFSETQ. The CDR3 has 13 residues. V lost 3 bases to trimming and J lost 7 bases, with 10 bases between them.

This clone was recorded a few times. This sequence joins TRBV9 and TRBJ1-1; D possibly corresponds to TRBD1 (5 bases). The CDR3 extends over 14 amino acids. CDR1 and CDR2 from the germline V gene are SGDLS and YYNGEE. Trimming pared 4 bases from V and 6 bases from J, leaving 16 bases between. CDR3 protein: CASSPRGGSAEAFF. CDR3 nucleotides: TGTGCCAGCAGCCCACGGGGGGGAAGCGCTGAAGCTTTCTTT.

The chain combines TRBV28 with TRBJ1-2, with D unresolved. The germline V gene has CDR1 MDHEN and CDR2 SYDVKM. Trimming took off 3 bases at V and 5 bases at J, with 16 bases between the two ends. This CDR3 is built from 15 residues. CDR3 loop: CASSLSRVPRYGYTF. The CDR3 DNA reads TGTGCCAGCAGTTTGTCTCGGGTCCCCCGATATGGCTACACCTTC.

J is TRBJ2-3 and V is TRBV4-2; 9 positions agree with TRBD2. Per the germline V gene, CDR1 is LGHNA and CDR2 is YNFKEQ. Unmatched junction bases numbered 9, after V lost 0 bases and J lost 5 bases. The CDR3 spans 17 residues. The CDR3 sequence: CASSQDSTSGPRDTQYF. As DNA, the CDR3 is TGTGCCAGCAGCCAAGATAGCACTAGCGGGCCCCGAGATACGCAGTATTTT.

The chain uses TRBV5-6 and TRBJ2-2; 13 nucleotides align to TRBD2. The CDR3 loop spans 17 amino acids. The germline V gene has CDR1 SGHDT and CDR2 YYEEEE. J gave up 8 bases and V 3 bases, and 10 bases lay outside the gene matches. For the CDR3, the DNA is TGTGCCAGCAGCTCGGGACTAGCGGGACTCCTTGGGGGGGAGCTGTTTTTT. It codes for CASSSGLAGLLGGELFF.

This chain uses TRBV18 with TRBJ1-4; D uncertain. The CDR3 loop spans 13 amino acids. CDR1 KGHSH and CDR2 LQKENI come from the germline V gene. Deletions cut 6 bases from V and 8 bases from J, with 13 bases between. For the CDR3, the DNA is TGTGCCAGCTCCCCTGGGGTGGCGGAAAAACTGTTTTTT. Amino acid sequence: CASSPGVAEKLFF.

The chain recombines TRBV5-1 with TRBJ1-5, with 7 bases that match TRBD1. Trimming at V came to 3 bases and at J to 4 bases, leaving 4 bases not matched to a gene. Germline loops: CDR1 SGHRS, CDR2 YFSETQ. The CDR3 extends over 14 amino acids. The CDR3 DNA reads TGCGCCAGCAGCTGGACAGGCGCTAATCAGCCCCAGCATTTT. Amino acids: CASSWTGANQPQHF. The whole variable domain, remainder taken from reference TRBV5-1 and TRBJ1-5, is KAGVTQTPRYLIKTRGQQVTLSCSPISGHRSVSWYQQTPGQGLQFLFEYFSETQRNKGNFPGRFSGRQFSNSRSEMNVSTLELGDSALYLCASSWTGANQPQHFGDGTRLSIL.

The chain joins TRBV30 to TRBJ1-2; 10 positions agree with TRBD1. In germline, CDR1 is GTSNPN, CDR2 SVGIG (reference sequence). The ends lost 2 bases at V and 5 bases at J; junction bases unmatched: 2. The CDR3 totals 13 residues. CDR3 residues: CAWSPGQGYGYTF. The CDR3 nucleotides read TGTGCCTGGAGTCCGGGACAGGGGTATGGCTACACCTTC.

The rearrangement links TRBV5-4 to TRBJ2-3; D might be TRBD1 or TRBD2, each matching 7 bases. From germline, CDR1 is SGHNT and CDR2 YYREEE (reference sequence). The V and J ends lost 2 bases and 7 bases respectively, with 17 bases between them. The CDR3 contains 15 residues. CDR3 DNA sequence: TGTGCCAGCAGCTTCGGGGGGCAGGGGGGAAATACGCAGTATTTT. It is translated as CASSFGGQGGNTQYF.

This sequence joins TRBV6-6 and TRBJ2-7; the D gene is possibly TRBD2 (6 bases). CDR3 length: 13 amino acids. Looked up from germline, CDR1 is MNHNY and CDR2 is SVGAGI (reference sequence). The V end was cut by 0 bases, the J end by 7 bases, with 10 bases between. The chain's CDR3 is CASSYSSGVEQYF. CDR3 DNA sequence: TGTGCCAGCAGTTACTCTTCGGGGGTAGAGCAGTACTTC.

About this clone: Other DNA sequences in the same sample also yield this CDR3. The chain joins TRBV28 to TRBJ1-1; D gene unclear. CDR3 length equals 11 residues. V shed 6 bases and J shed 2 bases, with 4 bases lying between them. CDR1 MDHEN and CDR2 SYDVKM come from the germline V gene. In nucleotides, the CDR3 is TGTGCCAGCAGGACAAACACTGAAGCTTTCTTT. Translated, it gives CASRTNTEAFF.

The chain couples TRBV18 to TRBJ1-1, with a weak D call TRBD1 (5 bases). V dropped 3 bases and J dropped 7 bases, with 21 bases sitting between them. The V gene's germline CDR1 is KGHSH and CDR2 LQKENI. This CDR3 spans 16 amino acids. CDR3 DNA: TGTGCCAGCTCACCCTTTGGGGCAGGGACGGGCAATGAAGCTTTCTTT. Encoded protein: CASSPFGAGTGNEAFF.

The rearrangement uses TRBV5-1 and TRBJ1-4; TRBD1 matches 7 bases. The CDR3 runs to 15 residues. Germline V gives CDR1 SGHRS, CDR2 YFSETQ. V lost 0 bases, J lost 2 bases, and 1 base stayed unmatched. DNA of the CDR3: TGCGCCAGCAGCTTGGGGGGACAGACTAATGAAAAACTGTTTTTT. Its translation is CASSLGGQTNEKLFF. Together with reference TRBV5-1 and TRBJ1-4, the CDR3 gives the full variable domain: KAGVTQTPRYLIKTRGQQVTLSCSPISGHRSVSWYQQTPGQGLQFLFEYFSETQRNKGNFPGRFSGRQFSNSRSEMNVSTLELGDSALYLCASSLGGQTNEKLFFGSGTQLSVL.

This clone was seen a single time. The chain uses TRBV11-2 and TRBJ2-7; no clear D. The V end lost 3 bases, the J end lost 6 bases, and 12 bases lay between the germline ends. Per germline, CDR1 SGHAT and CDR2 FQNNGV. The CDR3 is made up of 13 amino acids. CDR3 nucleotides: TGTGCCAGCAGCTTCGCGACGGTCGGCGAGCAGTACTTC. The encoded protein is CASSFATVGEQYF.

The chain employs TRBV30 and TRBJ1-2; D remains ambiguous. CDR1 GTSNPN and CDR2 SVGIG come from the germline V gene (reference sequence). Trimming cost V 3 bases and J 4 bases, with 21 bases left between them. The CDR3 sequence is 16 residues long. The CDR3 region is CAWSPAPAQMIYGYTF. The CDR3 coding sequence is TGTGCCTGGAGCCCCGCTCCAGCGCAGATGATCTATGGCTACACCTTC.

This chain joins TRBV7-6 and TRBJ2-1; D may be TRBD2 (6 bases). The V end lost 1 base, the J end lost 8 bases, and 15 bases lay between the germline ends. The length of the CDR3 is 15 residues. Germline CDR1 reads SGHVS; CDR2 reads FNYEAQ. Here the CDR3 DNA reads TGTGCCAGCAGCTTAGAGGGGCGGGGCCCGGATGAGCAGTTCTTC. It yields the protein CASSLEGRGPDEQFF.

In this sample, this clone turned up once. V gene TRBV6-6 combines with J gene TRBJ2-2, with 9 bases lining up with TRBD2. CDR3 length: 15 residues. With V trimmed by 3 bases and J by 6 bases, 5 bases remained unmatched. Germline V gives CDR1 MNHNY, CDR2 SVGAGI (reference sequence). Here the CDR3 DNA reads TGTGCCAGCAGTTATAGGCTAGCGGGACCCGGGGAGCTGTTTTTT. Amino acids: CASSYRLAGPGELFF.

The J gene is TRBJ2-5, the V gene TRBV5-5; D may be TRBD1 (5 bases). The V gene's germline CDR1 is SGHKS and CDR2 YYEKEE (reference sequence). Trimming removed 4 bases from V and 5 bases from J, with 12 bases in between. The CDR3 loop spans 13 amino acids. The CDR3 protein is CASSQGFRETQYF. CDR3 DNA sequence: TGTGCCAGCAGCCAGGGTTTCCGGGAGACCCAGTACTTC.